A single sample gave rise to the 13 T cell receptor beta chains below, sequenced in a study of CD8+ T cells in alopecia areata. Reverse transcription of extracted RNA yielded cDNA, which provided the sequencing template. The method was immunoSEQ multiplex PCR; TCRdb's version includes in-frame clones alone and lacks a portion of them. The sample holds 110,000 to 150,000 clones; about two thirds are singletons and the top ten take less than 40%. The specimen sequenced was CD8+ T cells sorted from blood. Every receptor here comes from a human donor in good health.

This clone occurred a few times. V is TRBV7-9 and J is TRBJ1-5; D unclear. Germline values: CDR1 SEHNR, CDR2 FQNEAQ (reference sequence). Trimming pared 1 base from V and 6 bases from J, leaving 4 bases between. This CDR3 region has 12 residues. The CDR3 DNA is TGTGCCAGCAGCTTAGGGGGTCAGCCCCAGCATTTT. It codes for CASSLGGQPQHF. Combining the CDR3 with reference TRBV7-9 and TRBJ1-5 gives the whole variable domain DTGVSQNPRHKITKRGQNVTFRCDPISEHNRLYWYRQTLGQGPEFLTYFQNEAQLEKSRLLSDRFSAERPKGSFSTLEIQRTEQGDSAMYLCASSLGGQPQHFGDGTRLSIL.

This clone was counted a few times. The chain joins TRBV27 to TRBJ1-5; no reliable D call. Germline CDR1 and CDR2: MNHEY and SMNVEV (reference sequence). The CDR3 is made up of 13 amino acids. V shed 3 bases and J shed 3 bases, with 6 bases lying between them. CDR3 residues: CASSFGPNQPQHF. The CDR3 nucleotides are TGTGCCAGCAGTTTCGGACCCAATCAGCCCCAGCATTTT.

The rearrangement links TRBV7-9 to TRBJ1-3, with D unresolved. Germline CDR1 reads SEHNR; CDR2 reads FQNEAQ (reference sequence). The CDR3 extends over 11 amino acids. V was clipped by 3 bases and J by 4 bases, with 1 base between them. CDR3 DNA: TGTGCCAGCAGCTTCGGAAACACCATATATTTT. Amino acids: CASSFGNTIYF.

This clone was found a few times. J is TRBJ1-2 and V is TRBV6-5; D gene ambiguous. Trimming stripped 1 base from V and 2 bases from J, with 11 bases between. Looked up from germline, CDR1 is MNHEY and CDR2 is SVGAGI. The CDR3 runs 15 residues. The CDR3 loop reads CASSYYSWGNYGYTF. Written as DNA, the CDR3 is TGTGCCAGCAGTTACTACTCGTGGGGAAACTATGGCTACACCTTC.

This clone has only one observation. This chain uses TRBV4-2 with TRBJ2-1; 10 bases agree with TRBD2. V was clipped by 6 bases and J by 2 bases; unmatched bases: 4. CDR3 length equals 15 residues. The germline V gene has CDR1 LGHNA and CDR2 YNFKEQ. In DNA, the CDR3 is TGTGCCAGCAGTATCGGACTAGCGGCCTACAATGAGCAGTTCTTC. Its translation is CASSIGLAAYNEQFF.

This chain connects TRBV4-2 to TRBJ2-3; D is possibly TRBD2 (5 bases). Germline V gene data show CDR1 as LGHNA and CDR2 as YNFKEQ. This CDR3 comprises 16 residues. V was clipped by 0 bases and J by 6 bases, with 16 bases between them. The CDR3: CASSQDPGVDADTQYF. DNA of the CDR3: TGTGCCAGCAGCCAAGATCCCGGGGTCGACGCGGATACGCAGTATTTT.

Here the CDR3 DNA reads TGCGCCAGCAGCCTCCCACCTCCAAGGCGAGCTAACTATGGCTACACCTTC. Its translation: CASSLPPPRRANYGYTF. The chain has TRBV5-1 and TRBJ1-2; D call uncertain. Germline V CDR1 and CDR2: SGHRS, YFSETQ. The CDR3 has 17 amino acids. V lost 4 bases, J lost 0 bases, and 19 bases lay in between.

The J gene is TRBJ2-7, the V gene TRBV5-1, with 7 bases identical to TRBD1. J was trimmed by 5 bases and V by 7 bases; bases with no gene match: 9. The CDR3 runs 13 residues. Germline loops: CDR1 SGHRS, CDR2 YFSETQ. The CDR3 nucleotides read TGCGCCAGCGCGAAGGGGGCAGGTAACGAGCAGTACTTC. Its translation: CASAKGAGNEQYF.

Note on this clone: Other DNA sequences in the same sample also yield this CDR3. V gene TRBV5-1 combines with J gene TRBJ2-7; D gene ambiguous. V lost 0 bases and J 2 bases, leaving 6 bases between the germline ends. The CDR3 covers 13 residues. Germline CDR1 and CDR2: SGHRS and YFSETQ. CDR3 sequence (DNA): TGCGCCAGCAGCTTGGGCAGAACCTACGAGCAGTACTTC. Its translation is CASSLGRTYEQYF.

This clone was counted only a few times. The J gene is TRBJ1-1, the V gene TRBV30, with D uncertain. Germline V gene lookup returns CDR1 GTSNPN and CDR2 SVGIG (reference sequence). Trimming pared 4 bases from V and 1 base from J, leaving 7 bases between. The CDR3 is 12 amino acids. CDR3 residues: CAWKWKNTEAFF. CDR3 in DNA: TGTGCCTGGAAATGGAAGAACACTGAAGCTTTCTTT.

V and J are TRBV7-9 and TRBJ2-2, with 11 bases aligning to TRBD1. The ends lost 3 bases at V and 1 base at J; junction bases unmatched: 1. Germline-derived CDR1 and CDR2 are SEHNR and FQNEAQ (reference sequence). CDR3 length equals 16 residues. The CDR3 here is CASSFGTGGNTGELFF. CDR3 coding DNA: TGTGCCAGCAGCTTCGGGACAGGGGGGAACACCGGGGAGCTGTTTTTT.

This clone was recorded only once. V gene TRBV20-1 combines with J gene TRBJ2-1; the D is unclear. Germline loops: CDR1 DFQATT, CDR2 SNEGSKA (reference sequence). This CDR3 has 11 residues. V dropped 7 bases and J dropped 5 bases, with 9 bases sitting between them. The CDR3 loop is CSVPNHNEQFF. As DNA, the CDR3 is TGCAGTGTTCCCAATCACAATGAGCAGTTCTTC.

This clone was observed a single time. J is TRBJ1-5 and V is TRBV30; no reliable D call. Trimming removed 2 bases at V and 6 bases at J, with 2 bases between. Germline CDR1 is GTSNPN and CDR2 is SVGIG (reference sequence). CDR3 length: 10 residues. CDR3 bases: TGTGCCTGGAGTCCTCAGCCCCAGCATTTT. Protein product: CAWSPQPQHF.